This TCR beta chain was sequenced for a study of T cell responses to AZD1222 COVID-19 vaccine. Overall study context: Second-dose intervals of approximately 4 or approximately 12 weeks were pooled. Study-wide results and caveats: The donor group comprised mostly white British people and more females; the analysis possibly underestimated clonal diversity. Seropositivity was recorded at baseline in only six AZD1222 recipients.

In the case of this clone: Its antigen is undetermined.

TCRdb's table, derived via immunoSEQ multiplex PCR, lists solely in-frame clones and lacks some. Seen here are 87,000 or so clones, approximately 91% observed once, and the top ten hold roughly 4%. The receptor was isolated from an adult in good health. Sequenced here: peripheral blood, sampled on day 0 of AZD1222 vaccination.

The CDR3 DNA sequence: TGTGCCACCTCCAGGGGGACTAATGAAAAACTGTTTTTT. This sequence encodes CATSRGTNEKLFF. The chain carries TRBV7-8 and TRBJ1-4; 7 positions match TRBD1. V lost 10 bases and J lost 2; bases outside the gene matches: 4. The CDR3 sequence is 13 residues long. Germline V lookup: CDR1 SGHVS, CDR2 FQNEAQ. Drawing the rest from reference TRBV7-8 and TRBJ1-4, the complete variable domain is GAGVSQSPRYKVAKRGQDVALRCDPISGHVSLFWYQQALGQGPEFLTYFQNEAQLDKSGLPSDRFFAERPEGSVSTLKIQRTQQEDSAVYLCATSRGTNEKLFFGSGTQLSVL.